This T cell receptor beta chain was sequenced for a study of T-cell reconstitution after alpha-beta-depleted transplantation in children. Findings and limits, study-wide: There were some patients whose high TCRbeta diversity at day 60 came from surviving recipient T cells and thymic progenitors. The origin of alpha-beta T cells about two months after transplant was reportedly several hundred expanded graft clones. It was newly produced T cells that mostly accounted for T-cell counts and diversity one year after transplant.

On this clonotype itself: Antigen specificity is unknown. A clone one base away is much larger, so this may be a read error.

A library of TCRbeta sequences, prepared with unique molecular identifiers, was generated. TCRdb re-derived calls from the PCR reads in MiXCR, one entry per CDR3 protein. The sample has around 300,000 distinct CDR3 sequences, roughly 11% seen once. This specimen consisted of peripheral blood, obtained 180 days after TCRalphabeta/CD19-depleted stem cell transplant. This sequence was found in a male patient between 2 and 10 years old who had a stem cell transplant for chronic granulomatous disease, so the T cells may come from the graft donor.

CDR3 coding DNA: TGTGCCAGCAGCGGTGGACTAGCGGGTTACTACAATGACCAGTTCTTC. Translated, it gives CASSGGLAGYYNDQFF. This chain links TRBV28 with TRBJ2-1, with 11 bases identical to TRBD2. The CDR3 contains 16 residues. Per the germline V gene, CDR1 is MDHEN and CDR2 is SYDVKM.